The entry that follows covers one T cell receptor (beta chain) sequence. Its binding antigen is unknown. No quality values exist for individual bases; no much larger clone is one base distant. Each collaborating institution followed its own protocols to collect whole blood in K2EDTA tubes. For TCRbeta analysis, collaborator samples were shipped as frozen whole blood, as isolated PBMCs, or as DNA extracted from either sample type. The CDR3 spans 15 residues, from the cysteine through the phenylalanine. The CDR3 DNA has 45 bases and is translated from base 1. The germline V gene encodes CDR1 ENHRY and CDR2 SYGVKD. Deletion took 6 bases off V and 2 bases off J, with a span of 14 bases between the germline ends. The entry originates in a study of blood T cell repertoires in COVID-19 (dated by TCRdb to the early 2020s). Describing the broader study: Samples covering the acute and convalescent phases of COVID-19 were provided by collaborators in the United States, Italy and Spain. The prospective study material was composed of cDNA or gDNA derived from T cells, B-cell-depleted T cells, or PBMCs. The dataset comprised deeply sampled blood TCRbeta repertoires from subjects exposed to, actively infected with, or recovered from COVID-19. The repertoires were made available in a free public database intended to serve as a resource for research on the immune response to SARS-CoV-2. The samples were drawn from the first 160 participants of the ongoing ImmuneRACE study and from more than 1,000 subjects provided by 6 global collaborators. Sample metadata almost always included a de-identified subject ID, COVID-19 status, age in years and sex. Where HLA class I and class II types were available, the types were taken from metadata supplied by the sample provider, not from assay-based typing. Study-level results and caveats: How much clinical and demographic metadata was included differed by source and by participant, and the metadata was provided uncurated.

The immunoSEQ Assay, a bias-controlled multiplex PCR, was used to amplify TCRbeta CDR3 regions from genomic DNA. As for the authors' bioinformatics: The number of nucleated cells in each sample was estimated by amplification of reference gene primers within the assay. Sequence reads were collapsed and filtered to measure the absolute abundance of every unique TCRbeta CDR3 rearrangement. For each sample, productive Simpson clonality was calculated as the square root of Simpson's diversity index over productive rearrangements. In TCRdb, the immuneACCESS table is reduced to in-frame sequences with V and J assigned. These tables do not hold every clone; where another copy was compared, an unresolved V gene accounts for under half, and the others remain unexplained. The V and J calls and clone size are taken from that table; D and trimming were inferred from the DNA. This sample gives about 68,000 clones in total; 75% to 90% of them show up just once. Roughly 8% of the sample belongs to the ten largest clones.

Sequenced sample: peripheral blood. This receptor was taken from a man between 50 and 59 years old with active COVID-19. Here the chain combines TRBV10-3 and TRBJ1-3; TRBD1 could be the D gene, as 6 bases match. Here the CDR3 is given as CAIRETGLTGNTIYF. At the DNA level, the sequence is TGTGCCATCAGGGAAACAGGGCTGACTGGAAACACCATATATTTT.